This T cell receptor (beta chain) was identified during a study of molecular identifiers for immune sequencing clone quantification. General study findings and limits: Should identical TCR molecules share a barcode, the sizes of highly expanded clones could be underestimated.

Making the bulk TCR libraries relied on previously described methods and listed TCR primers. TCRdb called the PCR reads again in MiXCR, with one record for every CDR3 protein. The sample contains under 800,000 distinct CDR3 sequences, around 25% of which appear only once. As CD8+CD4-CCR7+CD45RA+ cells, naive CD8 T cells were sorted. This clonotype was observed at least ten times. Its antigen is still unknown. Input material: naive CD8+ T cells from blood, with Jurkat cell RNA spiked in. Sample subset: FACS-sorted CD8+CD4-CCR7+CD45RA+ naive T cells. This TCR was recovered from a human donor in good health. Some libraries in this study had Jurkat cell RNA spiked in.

CDR3: CASSDWVSPDTQYF. CDR3 in DNA: TGTGCCAGTAGTGATTGGGTGTCTCCAGATACGCAGTATTTT. The chain links TRBV19 to TRBJ2-3; D uncertain. The CDR3 covers 14 residues. V lost 5 bases and J lost 4, with 13 bases in between. Germline lookup yields CDR1 LNHDA and CDR2 SQIVND (reference sequence).